The entry that follows covers one T cell receptor (beta chain) sequence. No antigen is known for it. All donors qualified as healthy HIV-negative adults and had experienced no recent acute infections or vaccinations. Data came from immunoSEQ multiplex PCR; TCRdb stores just in-frame clones and leaves some out. This table holds about 2.4 million clones, under 95% found once. Germline lookup yields CDR1 GTSNPN and CDR2 SVGIG (reference sequence). Trimming cost V 5 bases and J 0 bases, with 8 bases left between them. The CDR3 totals 13 residues. This sample was taken from a study of shared clonotypes between healthy human individuals. Findings and caveats of the study: Deeper or shallower sequencing was expected to change how clonotypes are shared among donors. The study found roughly 5% of naive CD4 clonotypes shared across a handful of donors. Sampling covered nothing but blood. Tissue TCR repertoires likely differ from those found in blood.

The clonotype was recovered from a man between 18 and 35 years old in good health. Some clones in this sample may be carry-over from other donors' samples. This chain uses TRBV30 with TRBJ2-4; D gene unclear. Specimen: naive CD4+ T cells from PBMCs. Regarding subset: CD45RA+ positively selected. The CDR3 nucleotides read TGTGCCTGGTTGAACCTAGCCAAAAACATTCAGTACTTC. As protein: CAWLNLAKNIQYF.